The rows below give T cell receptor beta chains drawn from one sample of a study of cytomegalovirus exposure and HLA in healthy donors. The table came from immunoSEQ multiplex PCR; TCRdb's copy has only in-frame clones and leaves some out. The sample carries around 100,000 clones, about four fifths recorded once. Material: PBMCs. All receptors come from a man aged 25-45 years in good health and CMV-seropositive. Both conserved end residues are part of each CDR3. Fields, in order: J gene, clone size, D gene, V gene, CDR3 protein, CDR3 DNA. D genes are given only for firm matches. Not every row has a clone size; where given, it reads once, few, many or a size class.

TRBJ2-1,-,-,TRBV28,CASSLIGAGRNEQFF,TGTGCCAGCAGTTTGATAGGGGCGGGAAGGAATGAGCAGTTCTTC
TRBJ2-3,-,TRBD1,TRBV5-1,CASSLVKGGQGRTDTQYF,TGCGCCAGCAGCTTGGTAAAAGGGGGACAGGGACGCACAGATACGCAGTATTTT
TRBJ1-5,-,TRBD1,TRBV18,CASSPTRQGPSNQPQHF,TGTGCCAGCTCACCCACCCGACAGGGGCCAAGCAATCAGCCCCAGCATTTT
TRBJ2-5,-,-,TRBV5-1,CASSLHWTEETQYF,TGCGCCAGCAGCCTACATTGGACAGAAGAGACCCAGTACTTC
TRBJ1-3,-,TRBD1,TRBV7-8,CASSQDRALSSGNTIYF,TGTGCCAGCAGCCAGGACAGGGCTCTCTCCTCTGGAAACACCATATATTTT
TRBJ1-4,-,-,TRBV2,CASSDLQLASKLFF,TGTGCCAGCAGTGATCTTCAGCTAGCCAGCAAACTGTTTTTT
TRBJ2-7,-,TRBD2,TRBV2,CASSAGTTSYEQYF,TGTGCCAGCAGTGCCGGGACTACTTCCTACGAGCAGTACTTC
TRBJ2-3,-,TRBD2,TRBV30,CAWSLSGRITDTQYF,TGTGCCTGGAGCTTGAGCGGGAGGATCACAGATACGCAGTATTTT
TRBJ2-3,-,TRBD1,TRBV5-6,CASSLLTQGALDTQYF,TGTGCCAGCAGCTTGCTCACGCAGGGGGCCTTAGATACGCAGTATTTT
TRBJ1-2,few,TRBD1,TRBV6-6,CASSYRLTGDGYTF,TGTGCCAGCAGTTACCGCCTGACAGGGGATGGCTACACCTTC
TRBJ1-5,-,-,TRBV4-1,CASSQYRIDQPQHF,TGCGCCAGCAGCCAATACAGGATAGATCAGCCCCAGCATTTT
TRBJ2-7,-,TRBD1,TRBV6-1,CASSERAGDRGGSYEQYF,TGTGCCAGCAGTGAAAGAGCCGGCGACAGGGGGGGGTCCTACGAGCAGTACTTC
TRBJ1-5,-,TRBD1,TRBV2,CASRPTRDRLTNRPQHF,TGTGCCAGCAGACCCACCCGGGACAGACTAACCAATCGGCCCCAGCATTTT
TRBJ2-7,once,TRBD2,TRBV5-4,CASSLAGAGRSYEQYF,TGTGCCAGCAGCTTGGCCGGAGCGGGAAGGTCCTACGAGCAGTACTTC
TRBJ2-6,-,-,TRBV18,CASSRGQPGSSGANVLTF,TGTGCCAGCTCCCGCGGGCAGCCCGGGTCTTCTGGGGCCAACGTCCTGACTTTC
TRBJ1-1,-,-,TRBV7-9,CASSSSPPGVTEAFF,TGTGCCAGCAGCTCTAGCCCCCCTGGGGTCACTGAAGCTTTCTTT
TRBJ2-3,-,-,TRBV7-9,CSSSLGVGQGNTDTQYF,TGTTCCAGCAGCTTAGGGGTCGGGCAGGGAAACACAGATACGCAGTATTTT
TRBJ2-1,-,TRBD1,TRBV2,CASSLQGQGARYSSYNEQFF,TGTGCCAGCAGTCTCCAAGGACAGGGGGCTAGATATAGCTCCTACAATGAGCAGTTCTTC
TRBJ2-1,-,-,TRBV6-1,CASSTQGYNEQFF,TGTGCCAGCAGTACGCAGGGATACAATGAGCAGTTCTTC
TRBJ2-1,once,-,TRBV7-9,CASSLVVYNEQFF,TGTGCCAGCAGCTTAGTCGTCTACAATGAGCAGTTCTTC
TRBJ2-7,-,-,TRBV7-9,CASSLDGTPSYEQYF,TGTGCCAGCAGCTTAGATGGGACACCCTCCTACGAGCAGTACTTC
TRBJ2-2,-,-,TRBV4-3,CASSQVSAAPPGELFF,TGCGCCAGCAGCCAAGTGTCAGCGGCCCCTCCTGGGGAGCTGTTTTTT
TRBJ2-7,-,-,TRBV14,CASSQDPGREQYF,TGTGCCAGCAGCCAAGATCCGGGGAGGGAGCAGTACTTC
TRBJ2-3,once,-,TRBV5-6,CASSLVLAGTQYF,TGTGCCAGCAGCTTGGTTTTGGCAGGTACGCAGTATTTT
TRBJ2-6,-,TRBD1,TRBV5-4,CASSGGTGDAGANVLTF,TGTGCCAGCAGCGGAGGGACAGGGGACGCTGGGGCCAACGTCCTGACTTTC
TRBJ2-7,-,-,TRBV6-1,CASSEGNPRGAVYEQYF,TGTGCCAGCAGTGAAGGAAACCCCCGGGGGGCCGTCTACGAGCAGTACTTC
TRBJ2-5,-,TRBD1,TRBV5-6,CASSTGGAPQETQYF,TGTGCCAGCAGCACAGGGGGCGCCCCACAAGAGACCCAGTACTTC
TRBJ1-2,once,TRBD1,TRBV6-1,CASFWGQNYGYTF,TGTGCCAGCTTTTGGGGACAGAACTATGGCTACACCTTC
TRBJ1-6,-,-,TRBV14,CASSPGQWNSPLHF,TGTGCCAGCAGCCCCGGACAGTGGAATTCACCCCTCCACTTT
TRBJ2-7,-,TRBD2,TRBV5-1,CASSVVTSGGYEQYF,TGCGCCAGCAGCGTCGTAACTAGCGGGGGCTACGAGCAGTACTTC
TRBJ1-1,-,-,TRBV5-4,CASSSDRQRNTEAFF,TGTGCCAGCAGCTCTGACAGACAGAGAAACACTGAAGCTTTCTTT
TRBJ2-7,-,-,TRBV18,CASSPKARLLYEQYF,TGTGCCAGCTCCCCCAAAGCTCGACTTCTCTACGAGCAGTACTTC
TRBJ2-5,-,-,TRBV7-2,CASSPRETQYF,TGTGCCAGCAGCCCGCGCGAGACCCAGTACTTC
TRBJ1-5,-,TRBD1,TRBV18,CASSPLRQGQGSNQPQHF,TGTGCCAGCTCACCACTGAGACAGGGACAGGGAAGCAATCAGCCCCAGCATTTT
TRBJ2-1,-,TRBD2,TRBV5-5,CASSAWTSGIYEQFF,TGTGCCAGCAGCGCCTGGACTAGCGGGATTTATGAGCAGTTCTTC
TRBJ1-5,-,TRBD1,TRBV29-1,CSAQTGGDQPQHF,TGCAGCGCTCAGACAGGGGGCGATCAGCCCCAGCATTTT
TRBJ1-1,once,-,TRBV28,CASTLGAFMNTEAFF,TGTGCCAGCACCCTAGGAGCCTTCATGAACACTGAAGCTTTCTTT
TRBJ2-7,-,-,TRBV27,CASSRRGGREQYF,TGTGCCAGCAGTAGGAGGGGGGGGCGCGAGCAGTACTTC
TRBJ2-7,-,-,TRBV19,CASSIGYEQYF,TGTGCCAGTAGTATCGGCTACGAGCAGTACTTC
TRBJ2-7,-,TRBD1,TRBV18,CASSPLTPTGTYYEQYF,TGTGCCAGCTCACCACTAACCCCGACAGGGACCTATTACGAGCAGTACTTC
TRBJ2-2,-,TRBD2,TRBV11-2,CASSSPRLAGYTGELFF,TGTGCCAGCAGCTCCCCCCGACTAGCGGGATACACCGGGGAGCTGTTTTTT
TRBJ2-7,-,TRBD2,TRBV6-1,CASRPGLVSDEQYF,TGTGCCAGCAGGCCCGGACTAGTTTCCGACGAGCAGTACTTC
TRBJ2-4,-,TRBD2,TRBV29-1,CSAEREDKNIQYF,TGCAGCGCTGAGCGGGAGGATAAAAACATTCAGTACTTC
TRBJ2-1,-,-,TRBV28,CASTRGDIGQFNEQFF,TGTGCCAGCACCCGAGGGGACATTGGACAATTTAATGAGCAGTTCTTC
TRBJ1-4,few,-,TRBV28,CASSLSTGFNEKLFF,TGTGCCAGCAGTTTATCCACAGGATTTAATGAAAAACTGTTTTTT
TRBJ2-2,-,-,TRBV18,CASSPPMDTNTGELFF,TGTGCCAGCTCACCACCCATGGACACCAACACCGGGGAGCTGTTTTTT
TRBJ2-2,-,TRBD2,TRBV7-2,CASSLAVLAGSGELFF,TGTGCCAGCAGCTTAGCGGTACTAGCGGGATCCGGGGAGCTGTTTTTT
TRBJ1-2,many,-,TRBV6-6,CASSSRPTHGYTF,TGTGCCAGCAGCTCACGCCCTACTCATGGCTACACCTTC
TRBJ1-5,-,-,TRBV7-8,CASSLEQGWSNQPQHF,TGTGCCAGCAGCTTAGAACAGGGTTGGAGCAATCAGCCCCAGCATTTT
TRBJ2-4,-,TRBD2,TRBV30,CAWRVAGAKNIQYF,TGTGCCTGGAGAGTAGCGGGAGCCAAAAACATTCAGTACTTC
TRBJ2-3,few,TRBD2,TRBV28,CASSLSGRADTQYF,TGTGCCAGCAGTTTGAGCGGGAGGGCCGATACGCAGTATTTT